This TCR beta chain came from a study of T cells after yellow fever vaccination. Overall study results and limits: Weaker overall, the secondary response nonetheless peaked faster (day 5 versus 15). In post-booster samples, most primary-vaccination clones reappeared (around 95% CD4, 88% CD8).

The CDR3 is made up of 16 amino acids. With V trimmed by 5 bases and J by 4 bases, 12 bases remained unmatched. CDR1 is SGHAT and CDR2 is FQNNGV in the germline V gene. This clonotype was detected only a few times. Its antigen remains unidentified. TCRdb re-derived calls from the 5' RACE reads in MiXCR, one entry per CDR3 protein. Of a few hundred thousand distinct CDR3 sequences listed, 3.5% to 4.5% are singletons. This receptor was obtained from a man between 18 and 35 years old who received the YFV17D yellow fever vaccine. The chain couples TRBV11-2 to TRBJ2-5; 8 bases map to TRBD2. The sample here was PBMCs, taken 5 days after the yellow fever booster vaccination. The CDR3 DNA reads as TGTGCCAGCAGCCAAATTAGCGGGGATAAGAGAGAGACCCAGTACTTC. It specifies CASSQISGDKRETQYF.